The source of this TCR beta chain is a study of T cell changes during pregnancy in multiple sclerosis. Trimming at V came to 4 bases and at J to 3 bases, leaving 6 bases not matched to a gene. Germline V gene sequence: CDR1 SGDLS, CDR2 YYNGEE. The CDR3 consists of 15 residues. Sequenced by immunoSEQ multiplex PCR; TCRdb stores in-frame clones only, minus some. The table has about 110,000 clones, roughly 90% seen once. The sample consisted of peripheral blood, taken after pregnancy. V usage is TRBV9 and J usage is TRBJ1-3; 8 positions agree with TRBD1. The source is a female donor with multiple sclerosis, enrolled in a pregnancy study. The CDR3 reads CASSLGQGHGNTIYF. DNA of the CDR3: TGTGCCAGCAGCCTCGGACAGGGACATGGAAACACCATATATTTT.